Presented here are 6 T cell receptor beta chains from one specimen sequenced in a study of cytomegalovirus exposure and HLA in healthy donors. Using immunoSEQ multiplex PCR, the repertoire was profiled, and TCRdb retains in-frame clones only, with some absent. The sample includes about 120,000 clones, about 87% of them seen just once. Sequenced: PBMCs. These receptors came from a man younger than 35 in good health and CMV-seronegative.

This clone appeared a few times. The CDR3 region is CASSTRDRGWDEQYF. Written as DNA, the CDR3 is TGTGCCAGCAGCACCCGAGACAGGGGATGGGACGAGCAGTACTTC. This rearrangement joins TRBV13 to TRBJ2-7; 8 bases align to TRBD1. From germline, CDR1 is PRHDT and CDR2 FYEKMQ (reference sequence). The CDR3 runs 15 residues. V shed 5 bases and J 5 bases; nucleotides not matched to a gene: 11.

The chain's CDR3 is CASSPAQGVYQPQHF. The CDR3, as DNA: TGTGCCAGCTCACCGGCCCAGGGGGTTTATCAGCCCCAGCATTTT. V and J are TRBV18 and TRBJ1-5; 7 nucleotides line up with TRBD1. CDR3 size: 15 residues. V trimming: 3 bases; J trimming: 5 bases; junction bases outside the gene matches: 7. Germline V lookup: CDR1 KGHSH, CDR2 LQKENI.

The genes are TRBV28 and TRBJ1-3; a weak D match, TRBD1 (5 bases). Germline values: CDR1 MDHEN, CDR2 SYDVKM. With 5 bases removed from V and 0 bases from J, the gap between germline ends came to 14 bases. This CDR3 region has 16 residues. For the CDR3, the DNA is TGTGCCAGCAGTCCCTCTCTCAGGGACTCTGGAAACACCATATATTTT. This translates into CASSPSLRDSGNTIYF.

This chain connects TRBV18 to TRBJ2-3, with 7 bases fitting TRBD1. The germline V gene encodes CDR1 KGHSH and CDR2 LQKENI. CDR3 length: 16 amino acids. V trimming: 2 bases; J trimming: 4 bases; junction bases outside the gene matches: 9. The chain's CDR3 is CASSPFDRVGADTQYF. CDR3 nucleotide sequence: TGTGCCAGCTCACCATTCGACAGGGTGGGAGCAGATACGCAGTATTTT.

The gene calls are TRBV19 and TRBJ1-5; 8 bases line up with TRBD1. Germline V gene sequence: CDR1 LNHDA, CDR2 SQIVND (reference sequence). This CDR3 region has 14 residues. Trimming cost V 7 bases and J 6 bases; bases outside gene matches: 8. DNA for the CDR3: TGTGCCAGTATCTCGAGGACAGGGCGTCAGCCCCAGCATTTT. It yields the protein CASISRTGRQPQHF.

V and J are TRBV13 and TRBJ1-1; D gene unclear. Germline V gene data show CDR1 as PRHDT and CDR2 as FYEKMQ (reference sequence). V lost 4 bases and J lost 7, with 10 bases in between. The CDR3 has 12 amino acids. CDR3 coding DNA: TGTGCCAGCAGCTCAACCCCAGATGAAGCTTTCTTT. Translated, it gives CASSSTPDEAFF.